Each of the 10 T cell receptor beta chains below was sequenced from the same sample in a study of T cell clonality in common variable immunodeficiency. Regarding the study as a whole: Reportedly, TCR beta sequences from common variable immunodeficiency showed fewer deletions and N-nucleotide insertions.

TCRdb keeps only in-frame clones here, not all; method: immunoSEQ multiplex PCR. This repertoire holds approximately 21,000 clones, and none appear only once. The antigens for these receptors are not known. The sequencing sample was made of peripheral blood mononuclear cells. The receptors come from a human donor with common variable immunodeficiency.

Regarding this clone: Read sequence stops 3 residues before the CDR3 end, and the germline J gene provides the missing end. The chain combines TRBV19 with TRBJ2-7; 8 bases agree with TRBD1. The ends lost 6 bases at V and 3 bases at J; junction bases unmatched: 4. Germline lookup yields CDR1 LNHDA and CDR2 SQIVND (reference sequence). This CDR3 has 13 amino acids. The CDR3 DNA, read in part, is TGTGCCAGTAGCCCAGGGGGCTACTACGAG. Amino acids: CASSPGGYYE. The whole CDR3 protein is CASSPGGYYEQYF.

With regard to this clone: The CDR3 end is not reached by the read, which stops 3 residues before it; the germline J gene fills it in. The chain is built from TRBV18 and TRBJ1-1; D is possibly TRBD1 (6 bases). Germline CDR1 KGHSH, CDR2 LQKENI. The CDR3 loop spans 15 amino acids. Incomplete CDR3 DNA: TGTGCCAGCTCACCACCGGGGCCAGGGGCCCCCGGA. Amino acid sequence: CASSPPGPGAPG. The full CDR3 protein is CASSPPGPGAPGAFF.

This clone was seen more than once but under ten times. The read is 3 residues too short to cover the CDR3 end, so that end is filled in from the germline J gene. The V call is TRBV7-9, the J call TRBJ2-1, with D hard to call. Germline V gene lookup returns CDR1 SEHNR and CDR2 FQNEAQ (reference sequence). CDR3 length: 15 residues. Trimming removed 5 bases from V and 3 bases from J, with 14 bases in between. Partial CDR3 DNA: TGTGCCAGCAGCATTCAATCTAGTCGCTACAATGAG. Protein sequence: CASSIQSSRYNE. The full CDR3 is CASSIQSSRYNEQFF.

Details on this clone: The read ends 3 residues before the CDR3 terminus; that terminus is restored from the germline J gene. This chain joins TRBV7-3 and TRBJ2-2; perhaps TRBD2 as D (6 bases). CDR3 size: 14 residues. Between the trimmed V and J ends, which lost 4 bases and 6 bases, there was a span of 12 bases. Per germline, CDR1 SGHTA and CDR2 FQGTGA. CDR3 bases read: TGTGCCAGCAGCTCAATGGGGACTCCCGGGGAG. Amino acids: CASSSMGTPGE. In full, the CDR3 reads CASSSMGTPGELFF.

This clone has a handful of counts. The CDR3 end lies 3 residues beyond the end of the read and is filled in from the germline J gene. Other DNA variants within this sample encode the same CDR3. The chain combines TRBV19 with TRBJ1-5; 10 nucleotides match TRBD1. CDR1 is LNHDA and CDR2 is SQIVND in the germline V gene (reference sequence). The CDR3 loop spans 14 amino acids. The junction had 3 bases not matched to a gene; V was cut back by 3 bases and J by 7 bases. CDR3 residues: CASSIRQGAQPQHF. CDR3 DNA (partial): TGTGCCAGTAGTATCCGACAGGGGGCGCAGCCC.

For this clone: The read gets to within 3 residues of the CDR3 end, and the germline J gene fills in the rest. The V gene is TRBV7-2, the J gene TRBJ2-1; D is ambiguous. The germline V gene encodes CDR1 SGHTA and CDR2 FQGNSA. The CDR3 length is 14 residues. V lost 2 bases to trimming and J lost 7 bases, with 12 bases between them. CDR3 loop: CASSLQIATNEQFF. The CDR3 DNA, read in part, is TGTGCCAGCAGCTTACAGATAGCAACTAATGAG.

The CDR3 DNA, read in part, is TGTGCCAGCAGCACCAACACAGGGGATGAAAAA. Protein: CASSTNTGDEK. The complete CDR3 protein is CASSTNTGDEKLFF. This sequence joins TRBV7-9 and TRBJ1-4; 7 bases align to TRBD1. The read halts 3 residues ahead of the CDR3 end, with the missing end drawn from the germline J gene. This CDR3 is built from 14 residues. The germline V gene encodes CDR1 SEHNR and CDR2 FQNEAQ (reference sequence). With V trimmed by 5 bases and J by 6 bases, 6 bases remained unmatched.

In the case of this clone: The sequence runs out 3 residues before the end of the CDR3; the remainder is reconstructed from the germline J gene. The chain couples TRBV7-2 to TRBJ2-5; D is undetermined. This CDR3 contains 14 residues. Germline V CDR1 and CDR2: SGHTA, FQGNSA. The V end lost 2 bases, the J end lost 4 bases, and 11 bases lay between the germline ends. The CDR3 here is CASSLQTKAETQYF. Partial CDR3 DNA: TGTGCCAGCAGCTTACAAACGAAGGCAGAGACC. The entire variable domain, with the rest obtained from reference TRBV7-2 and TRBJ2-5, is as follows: GAGVSQSPSNKVTEKGKDVELRCDPISGHTALYWYRQSLGQGLEFLIYFQGNSAPDKSGLPSDRFSAERTGGSVSTLTIQRTQQEDSAVYLCASSLQTKAETQYFGPGTRLLVL.

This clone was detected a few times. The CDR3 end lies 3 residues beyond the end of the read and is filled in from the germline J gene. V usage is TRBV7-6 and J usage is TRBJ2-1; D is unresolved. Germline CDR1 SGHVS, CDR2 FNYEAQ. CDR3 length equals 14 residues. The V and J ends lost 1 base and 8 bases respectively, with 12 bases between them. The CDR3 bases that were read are TGTGCCAGCAGCTTAGGACTGCCTTTGGATGAG. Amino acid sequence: CASSLGLPLDE. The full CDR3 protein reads CASSLGLPLDEQFF.

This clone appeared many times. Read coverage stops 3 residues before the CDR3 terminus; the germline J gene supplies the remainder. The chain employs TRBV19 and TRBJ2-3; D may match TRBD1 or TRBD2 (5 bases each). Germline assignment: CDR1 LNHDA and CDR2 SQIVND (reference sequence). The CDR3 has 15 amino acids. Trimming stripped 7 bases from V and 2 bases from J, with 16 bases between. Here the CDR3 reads CASNPGSAHTDTQYF. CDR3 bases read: TGTGCCAGTAACCCAGGGAGTGCCCACACAGATACG.